This T cell receptor (beta chain) appears in the sequencing data of a study of blood T cell repertoires in COVID-19. Study overall: Collection of acute and convalescent COVID-19 samples took place in the United States, Italy and Spain. Sources were T cells, B-cell-depleted T cells, or PBMCs; the material itself was cDNA or gDNA.

Germline V gene sequence: CDR1 MNHEY, CDR2 SMNVEV (reference sequence). This CDR3 contains 15 residues. The V end lost 4 bases, the J end lost 3 bases, and 13 bases lay between the germline ends. Authors' data handling: The authors estimated nucleated cell counts from reference gene primer amplification. Data came from immunoSEQ multiplex PCR; TCRdb stores just in-frame clones and leaves some out. Clone size and the V and J calls come from that table; the DNA yielded D and trimming. The sample lists about 62,000 clones, around 86% occurring once. The source is a woman older than 75 with acute or convalescent COVID-19. The sequenced sample consisted of peripheral blood. V gene TRBV27 combines with J gene TRBJ2-1; possible D gene TRBD1, 6 bases. CDR3 bases: TGTGCCAGCAGTTCGCTTGCAGGGGTCTACAATGAGCAGTTCTTC. Translated: CASSSLAGVYNEQFF.